This T cell receptor beta chain was documented in a study of regulatory T cells in long-lasting Graves disease (dated by TCRdb to the early 2020s). A note on the overall study: Newly diagnosed Graves' disease patients had taken antithyroid drugs for less than 3 months. A total of 33 samples underwent TCR sequencing, from roughly 13 patients with persistent Graves' disease and roughly 20 patients with newly diagnosed Graves' disease. The study was registered as a clinical trial and conducted in China. Peripheral blood TCR sequencing and RNA sequencing compared persistent Graves' disease patients with newly diagnosed Graves' disease patients. Summary of the overall study and its limitations: Preferential use of TRBV28, TRBJ1-2 and TRBJ2-5 was observed in persistent disease, whereas TRBV20-1 and TRBJ2-1 were favored in newly diagnosed disease. Persistent Graves' disease patients showed lower TCR Shannon entropy and fewer highly expanded clones than newly diagnosed patients, suggesting clonal expansion. Sequencing and analysis were restricted to the TCR beta chain. The study examined only peripheral blood because the primary lesion, thyroid tissue, could not be accessed. The authors acknowledged the small sample size as a limitation that may reduce accuracy. A larger number of public clonotypes was shared among persistent patients (about 2,700) than among newly diagnosed patients (around 870).

CDR1 and CDR2, per the germline V gene, are MNHNS and SASEGT. Reading from cysteine to phenylalanine, the CDR3 counts 17 amino acids. The retained sequence is limited to the CDR3, 51 bases, with the frame set at the first base. V ends up 7 bases short and J 1 base short, with an unmatched junction base count of 6. Worth noting for this clonotype: Its antigen has not been determined. Base-call qualities are not available, and no considerably larger clone is one nucleotide away.

Receptor amplification or capture employed multiplex PCR. This sample was sequenced with an Illumina HiSeq 4000. To build TCR beta libraries, CDR3 regions were amplified by Arm-PCR using iRepertoire HTBI primers. Before sequencing, the PCR products underwent gel purification. The authors' analysis ran thus. A total of 60 to 80 TRBV and approximately 13 TRBJ segments were identified across samples and were used for gene usage analysis of CDR3 amino acid clonotypes. COPE and FqMerger were used to merge filtered high-quality paired reads into contigs. Contigs were aligned with BLAST to IMGT TRBV, TRBD and TRBJ reference genes, and CDR3 was defined per IMGT. Clonotypes above 0.1% frequency were classified as highly expanded clones. Shannon entropy was used to measure repertoire diversity, and the Gini coefficient was used to measure V-J evenness. Public clonotypes were defined as clonotypes shared by more than one individual. TCRdb trimmed public reads at Q25 via fastp, called clones via MiXCR and kept in-frame beta chains. CDR3 protein sequences are deduplicated, and each keeps its most common genes and DNA. These V and J calls originate from TCRdb's pipeline instead of the authors' own analysis. This sample lists some 600,000 distinct CDR3 sequences; 16% were detected once. Approximately 12% of the sample rests with the top ten.

Reading the label with the study, this specimen's time point is: newly diagnosed GD, antithyroid drugs for less than 3 months. For both TCR sequencing and RNA sequencing, RNA was extracted from PBMCs using TRIzol. The diagnosis of Graves' disease followed American Thyroid Association guidelines. The patients came from an endocrinology department in Xi'an, China. From each patient, nine milliliters of peripheral blood was collected into an EDTA anticoagulant tube. Ficoll Paque Plus density gradient separation was used to isolate PBMCs, and no further T cell sorting was done. An Agilent 2100 Bioanalyzer and agarose gel were used to check RNA quality, while a NanoDrop 2000 measured RNA concentration. This sample was shared with a second study, whose subject was T cells in Graves' hyperthyroidism and ophthalmopathy. The second study, in turn, reports: Stable Graves' hyperthyroidism was defined as the absence of progression to ophthalmopathy over 18 months of follow-up. Hyperthyroidism patients were newly diagnosed, had a disease duration of under 2 months, and were aged 18 to 65 years. Exclusion was applied to patients with uncontrolled infections, other autoimmune diseases, pregnancy or lactation. Diagnoses were based on clinical symptoms, serum thyroxine and TRAb, thyroid ultrasound and orbital computed tomography. The first round of RT-PCR for the TCR CDR3 was performed with the HTBI primer set and the Qiagen OneStep RT-PCR kit. Most expanded thyroid clonotypes (frequency above 0.001) were also found in blood, which suggests that blood repertoires may mirror thyroid immune responses. Ophthalmopathy was separated from stable hyperthyroidism by a 13 V-J signature model, with around 90% sensitivity and approximately 81% specificity obtained in cross-validation and 80%/75% obtained in testing. During validation, the model predicted progression to ophthalmopathy a median of around 7 months ahead of onset, with around 65% sensitivity and 72% to 85% specificity. To identify TCR V-J signatures that set the groups apart, the researchers used a discovery cohort of 100 patients, made up of 40 to 45 with Graves' ophthalmopathy and 57 with stable Graves' hyperthyroidism. Prospective prediction of ophthalmopathy was tested in an independent validation cohort of some 20 hyperthyroidism patients and 15 to 17 patients who later progressed to ophthalmopathy. The approximately 100 discovery patients were randomly split 7:3 into training and test sets. In about six Graves' hyperthyroidism patients, the study also compared T-cell repertoires from thyroid tissue with T-cell repertoires from blood. After blood sampling, hyperthyroidism patients were treated with methimazole at a starting dose of 30 mg daily, and ophthalmopathy patients were treated with high-dose intravenous methylprednisolone. Libraries were constructed in a second round of multiplex PCR, after which size selection and purification were carried out. Libraries were sequenced paired-end with 100 bp reads on an Illumina HiSeq2000. SOAPnuke was used to process the raw data, with reads discarded if the reads contained adapters or uncalled bases, had a mean Phred below 15, or lacked an exact constant-primer or identifier match. High-quality paired reads were merged using COPE v1.2.5, and each unique nucleotide sequence was defined as a clonotype. Clonotypes were aligned to IMGT TRBV, TRBD and TRBJ reference segments using MiTCR v1.1. Only V-J combinations with frequency above 0.0001, covering 99% to 99.2% of repertoires, were analysed. A TCS score was defined as the ratio between F50 (clonal expansion) and ExV (chaos), using BLOSUM62-based TCRdist between CDR3 peptides within each V-J. Welch's t-statistics and random forest reduced some 510 V-J features to around 14, which were used in a naive Bayes classifier (R e1071). Sample size was not statistically predetermined, and investigators were not blinded to group allocation. The paper reports TCR Vbeta CDR3 sequencing of over 120 peripheral blood samples: approximately 41 ophthalmopathy, about 75 hyperthyroidism and approximately 17 progressor patients.

The chain employs TRBV6-1 and TRBJ2-2, with TRBD2 identical over 13 junction bases. The receptor's source is a man aged 18 to 29 with Graves disease. Donor details come from another sample of the same person, matched by shared clones. The sample here was peripheral blood mononuclear cells (PBMCs), taken at new diagnosis, from a patient treated with antithyroid drugs. The CDR3 corresponds to CASIQTSGRVNTGELFF. The nucleotides read TGTGCCAGCATCCAAACTAGCGGGAGGGTGAACACCGGGGAGCTGTTTTTT.